This T cell receptor (beta chain) was observed in a study of chemoradiotherapy in HPV16-positive cancers. TCRdb's table, derived via immunoSEQ multiplex PCR, lists solely in-frame clones and lacks some. The sample lists over 7,000 clones; roughly 88% were seen once. The CDR3 contains 14 residues. In germline, CDR1 is MDHEN, CDR2 SYDVKM. V lost 6 bases to trimming and J lost 8 bases; unmatched junction nucleotides: 12. Here the sequenced sample was tumor tissue, taken from a patient who underwent chemoradiotherapy. The TCR sequence derives from a human donor with HPV-associated anogenital cancer. The rearrangement uses TRBV28 and TRBJ1-2, with 7 positions matching TRBD1. The DNA of the CDR3 is TGTGCCAGCAGCAGGGACAGAAAAACGGGAGGCTACACCTTC. It yields the protein CASSRDRKTGGYTF.